This TCR beta chain came from a study of shared clonotypes between healthy human individuals. It was CD45RO-negative cells, positively selected for CCR7, that made up naive CD8 cells, with terminally differentiated effector memory CD45RA+ cells excluded. The protocol was immunoSEQ multiplex PCR, while the TCRdb copy is restricted to in-frame clones and leaves out a portion. This repertoire shows some 2,100,000 clones, just over 90% found once; its top ten account for about 1.5%. V dropped 5 bases and J dropped 5 bases, with 9 bases sitting between them. Germline V gene lookup returns CDR1 SQVTM and CDR2 ANQGSEA. This CDR3 spans 11 amino acids.

The sample was naive CD8+ T cells from PBMCs. This TCR derives from a man younger than 35 in good health. Some clones in this sample may be carry-over from other donors' samples. The rearrangement joins TRBV29-1 to TRBJ1-1; D gene uncertain. For the CDR3, the DNA is TGCAGCGTTCTGGTGGGGACTGAAGCTTTCTTT. Its translation: CSVLVGTEAFF. The variable domain in full, with the rest retrieved from reference TRBV29-1 and TRBJ1-1, is SAVISQKPSRDICQRGTSLTIQCQVDSQVTMMFWYRQQPGQSLTLIATANQGSEATYESGFVIDKFPISRPNLTFSTLTVSNMSPEDSSIYLCSVLVGTEAFFGQGTRLTVV.